The present T cell receptor (beta chain) was sequenced within a study of blood T cell repertoires in COVID-19. At the level of the study: The United States, Italy and Spain supplied acute and convalescent COVID-19 samples. From T cells, B-cell-depleted T cells, or PBMCs came the material, which was cDNA or gDNA.

In the original processing: It was from reference gene primer amplification that nucleated cell counts were estimated. The method was immunoSEQ multiplex PCR; TCRdb's version includes in-frame clones alone and lacks a portion of them. V, J and clone size reflect that table, while D and trimming were determined from the DNA. Altogether about 48,000 clones are present, 83% being singletons, with the ten largest covering about 5.2%. Germline V lookup: CDR1 SGHTA, CDR2 FQGNSA. The CDR3 totals 15 residues. V was clipped by 2 bases and J by 6 bases, with 16 bases between them. The clonotype comes from a human donor in a cohort sampled during active COVID-19. The J gene is TRBJ1-2, the V gene TRBV7-2; TRBD1 is a possible D gene (6 bases). Sample: peripheral blood. CDR3 in amino acids: CASSLIAGRGHGYTF. DNA of the CDR3: TGTGCCAGCAGCTTAATAGCGGGCAGGGGACATGGCTACACCTTC.